A single sample gave rise to the 8 T cell receptor beta chains below, sequenced in a study of T-cell memory formation after mild COVID-19. TCRdb passed the 5' RACE reads through MiXCR, listing each CDR3 protein once. The sample records a few hundred thousand distinct CDR3 sequences, roughly 9.4% being singletons. Sequencing was carried out using PBMCs or a T cell subset sorted from them (not recorded which). The receptor set was obtained from a man in his late teens or twenties who had mild COVID-19 (a few samples of this study predate the infection). Cell type and time point are not known.

This clonotype has only a few counts. The V call is TRBV18, the J call TRBJ2-3; possibly TRBD1 or TRBD2 for D (5 bases each). Germline lookup yields CDR1 KGHSH and CDR2 LQKENI. The CDR3 runs to 15 residues. Trimming took 4 bases from V and 4 from J, leaving 15 bases between them. As DNA, the CDR3 is TGTGCCAGCTCACGAGACCCGGGGACCCCAGATACGCAGTATTTT. It codes for CASSRDPGTPDTQYF.

This clonotype was detected a few times. The CDR3 loop is CSGGPPDEQFF. The CDR3 region has the DNA TGCAGCGGGGGGCCCCCGGATGAGCAGTTCTTC. The chain uses TRBV29-1 and TRBJ2-1; a possible D gene is TRBD1 (6 bases). The CDR3 loop spans 11 amino acids. Per germline, CDR1 SQVTM and CDR2 ANQGSEA. The V gene lost 7 bases and the J gene lost 8 bases, with 12 bases spanning the gap.

The chain links TRBV7-7 to TRBJ2-3; 11 nucleotides match TRBD2. Germline CDR1 and CDR2: SSHAT and FNYEAQ (reference sequence). The CDR3 extends over 15 amino acids. The CDR3 sequence is CASSLAGGSGDTQYF. The CDR3, as DNA: TGTGCTAGCTCCCTAGCGGGGGGTTCCGGGGATACGCAGTATTTT.

This clonotype was counted ten times or more. This chain connects TRBV5-1 to TRBJ2-3, with 15 bases aligning to TRBD2. In germline, CDR1 is SGHRS, CDR2 YFSETQ. With V trimmed by 4 bases and J by 6 bases, 6 bases remained unmatched. The CDR3 length is 16 residues. This chain's CDR3 is CASSQGLAGGIDTQYF. CDR3 bases: TGCGCCAGCAGCCAAGGACTAGCGGGGGGGATCGATACGCAGTATTTT.

The chain is built from TRBV9 and TRBJ2-5, with D possibly matching TRBD1 (6 bases). Trimming pared 2 bases from V and 1 base from J, leaving 9 bases between. CDR1 is SGDLS and CDR2 is YYNGEE in the germline V gene. The CDR3 sequence is 14 residues long. CDR3 DNA sequence: TGTGCCAGCAGCGTCAGGGGTTTCCAAGAGACCCAGTACTTC. Amino acids: CASSVRGFQETQYF.

A few counts support this clonotype. J is TRBJ2-7 and V is TRBV7-6; D is possibly TRBD1 (6 bases). The CDR3 covers 14 residues. V shed 1 base and J shed 4 bases, with 11 bases lying between them. The germline CDR1 and CDR2 sequences are SGHVS and FNYEAQ. CDR3 amino acids: CASSLEQGVYEQYF. CDR3 DNA: TGTGCCAGCAGCTTAGAACAGGGCGTTTACGAGCAGTACTTC.

This clonotype was seen ten or more times. V gene TRBV5-4 combines with J gene TRBJ2-3; a possible D gene is TRBD2 (6 bases). This CDR3 is 15 amino acids long. Germline V gene lookup returns CDR1 SGHNT and CDR2 YYREEE (reference sequence). V was trimmed by 4 bases and J by 5 bases, leaving 17 bases between them. As DNA, the CDR3 is TGTGCCAGCAGCCACGACAATAGCGGTCTAGATACGCAGTATTTT. Amino acids: CASSHDNSGLDTQYF.

This clonotype has only a few counts. This rearrangement joins TRBV10-3 to TRBJ1-5; maybe TRBD1 (5 bases). CDR1 and CDR2 from the germline V gene are ENHRY and SYGVKD. V lost 0 bases and J 2 bases, leaving 14 bases between the germline ends. The CDR3 sequence is 17 residues long. The CDR3 nucleotides read TGTGCCATCAGTGAGTCGGGACGGGGTTCGGGCAATCAGCCCCAGCATTTT. Amino acid sequence: CAISESGRGSGNQPQHF.